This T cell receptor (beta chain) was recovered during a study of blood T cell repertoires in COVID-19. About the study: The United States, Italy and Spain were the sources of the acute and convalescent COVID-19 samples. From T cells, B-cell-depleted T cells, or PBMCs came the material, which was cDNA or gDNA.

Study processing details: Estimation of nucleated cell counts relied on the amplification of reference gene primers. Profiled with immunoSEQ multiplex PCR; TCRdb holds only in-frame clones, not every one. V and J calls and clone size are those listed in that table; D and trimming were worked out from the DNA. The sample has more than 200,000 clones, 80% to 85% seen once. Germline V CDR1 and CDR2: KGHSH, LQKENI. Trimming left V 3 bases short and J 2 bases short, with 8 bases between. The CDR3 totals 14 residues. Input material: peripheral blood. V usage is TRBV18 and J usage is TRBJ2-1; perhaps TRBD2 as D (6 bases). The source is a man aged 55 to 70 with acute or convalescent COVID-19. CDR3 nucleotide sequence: TGTGCCAGCTCACCTAGGACTACCTACAATGAGCAGTTCTTC. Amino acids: CASSPRTTYNEQFF.